The 5 T cell receptor beta chains given below trace back to one sample, sequenced in a study of blood T cell repertoires in COVID-19. Only in-frame clones appear in the TCRdb table, and some are missing; sequencing was by immunoSEQ multiplex PCR. The repertoire holds about 280,000 clones, with roughly 85% as singletons. Specimen: PBMCs or T cells enriched from blood (not recorded which). The receptors stem from a woman between 50 and 59 years old who had recovered from COVID-19.

This rearrangement joins TRBV30 to TRBJ1-5, with D unclear. The CDR3 totals 12 residues. V was cut by 2 bases and J by 7 bases, with 9 bases left in between. CDR1 is GTSNPN and CDR2 is SVGIG in the germline V gene (reference sequence). Here the CDR3 reads CAWSLQRQPQHF. Written as DNA, the CDR3 is TGTGCCTGGAGTCTACAGAGACAGCCCCAGCATTTT.

The chain recombines TRBV6-5 with TRBJ2-7; 11 bases map to TRBD2. Unmatched junction bases numbered 6, after V lost 5 bases and J lost 3 bases. Looked up from germline, CDR1 is MNHEY and CDR2 is SVGAGI. The CDR3 extends over 15 amino acids. The CDR3 nucleotides read TGTGCCAGCAGTCCGCAGACTAGCGGGAACTACGAGCAGTACTTC. This gives the protein CASSPQTSGNYEQYF.

The CDR3 DNA sequence: TGCGCCAGCAGCCCACCGACTAGCGGGGGCACAGATACGCAGTATTTT. This translates into CASSPPTSGGTDTQYF. This sequence joins TRBV5-1 and TRBJ2-3; 11 bases fit TRBD2. The CDR3 runs 16 residues. Germline CDR1 SGHRS, CDR2 YFSETQ. V gave up 4 bases and J gave up 1 base; unmatched junction bases: 5.

The chain joins TRBV19 to TRBJ2-5, with a tentative D call TRBD1 (6 bases). V was clipped by 6 bases and J by 1 base, with 12 bases between them. This CDR3 region has 14 residues. The V gene's germline CDR1 is LNHDA and CDR2 SQIVND (reference sequence). This CDR3 is CASSRTEIQETQYF. The CDR3 DNA sequence: TGTGCCAGTAGCCGGACAGAAATCCAAGAGACCCAGTACTTC.

The chain is built from TRBV18 and TRBJ1-2, with 7 bases identical to TRBD1. From germline, CDR1 is KGHSH and CDR2 LQKENI. This CDR3 is 14 amino acids long. V lost 3 bases, J lost 7 bases, and 8 bases stayed unmatched. The CDR3 loop is CASSPLQGPSGYTF. The CDR3 nucleotides read TGTGCCAGCTCACCCTTACAGGGGCCCTCTGGCTACACCTTC.